Below are 10 T cell receptor beta chains sequenced from a single sample in a study of blood T cells in healthy people across ages (dated by TCRdb to about 2015). Library preparation was by 5' RACE. The reads were generated on an Illumina HiSeq 2500. A second PCR of 7 to 11 cycles was run with a J-beta primer mix and a sample-barcoded 5' primer. TCRdb reworked the public reads: Q25 trimming with fastp, MiXCR clone assembly, productive beta chains retained. Rows merge per CDR3 protein into single entries with the most common DNA and genes. Within this sample are over 950,000 distinct CDR3 sequences, with roughly 50% of them counted one time only. In total, the top ten clones hold roughly 23% of the sample. Sequenced: blood. The receptors derive from a woman aged 60-75 years in good health.

The gene calls are TRBV5-1 and TRBJ2-1; perhaps TRBD2 as D (6 bases). This CDR3 contains 16 residues. Germline values: CDR1 SGHRS, CDR2 YFSETQ. V lost 4 bases, J lost 4 bases, and 18 bases lay in between. The DNA of the CDR3 is TGCGCCAGCAGCCCGGGTTCTGGTAGCGGATACAATGAGCAGTTCTTC. The encoded protein is CASSPGSGSGYNEQFF.

This chain joins TRBV29-1 and TRBJ1-1, with D tentatively TRBD1 (6 bases). Per germline, CDR1 SQVTM and CDR2 ANQGSEA. The CDR3 length is 13 residues. Between the trimmed V and J ends, which lost 6 bases and 11 bases, there was a span of 22 bases. CDR3 coding DNA: TGCAGCGTCACCCGAGCCGGGGGCCAAGGGGCTTTCTTT. This codes for CSVTRAGGQGAFF. Combining the CDR3 with reference TRBV29-1 and TRBJ1-1 gives the whole variable domain SAVISQKPSRDICQRGTSLTIQCQVDSQVTMMFWYRQQPGQSLTLIATANQGSEATYESGFVIDKFPISRPNLTFSTLTVSNMSPEDSSIYLCSVTRAGGQGAFFGQGTRLTVV.

The V and J genes are TRBV11-2 and TRBJ2-7, with a possible D match to TRBD2 (5 bases). This CDR3 spans 19 amino acids. CDR1 and CDR2 from the germline V gene are SGHAT and FQNNGV. Trimming stripped 0 bases from V and 0 bases from J, with 21 bases between. The chain's CDR3 is CASSLDWAGPSGSSYEQYF. DNA for the CDR3: TGTGCCAGCAGCTTAGATTGGGCGGGTCCGAGCGGTAGCTCCTACGAGCAGTACTTC.

This clonotype turned up a few times. The CDR3 nucleotides are TGCAGCGTTAGTCTAGCGAGCGATACGCAGTATTTT. Translated, it gives CSVSLASDTQYF. This chain links TRBV29-1 with TRBJ2-3, with TRBD2 as a possible D gene (6 bases). This CDR3 comprises 12 residues. Germline assignment: CDR1 SQVTM and CDR2 ANQGSEA. The germline V and J ends were trimmed by 5 bases and 6 bases, with 12 bases remaining between them.

This chain connects TRBV6-5 to TRBJ2-3; 13 nucleotides line up with TRBD2. CDR3 size: 16 residues. In germline, CDR1 is MNHEY, CDR2 SVGAGI. V was pared by 6 bases and J by 7 bases, with 10 bases of the junction left unmatched. The CDR3 DNA follows: TGTGCCAGCAGATTAATCGGGACTAGCGGGATCCATACGCAGTATTTT. It specifies CASRLIGTSGIHTQYF.

The chain couples TRBV28 to TRBJ2-5; TRBD1 agrees at 9 bases. The CDR3 loop spans 15 amino acids. Germline V CDR1 and CDR2: MDHEN, SYDVKM. The trim removed 8 bases at V and 4 bases at J, leaving 11 bases unmatched. The CDR3 here is CASGRDRGSAETQYF. CDR3 DNA: TGTGCCAGCGGTAGAGACAGGGGGTCGGCAGAGACCCAGTACTTC.

The gene calls are TRBV7-8 and TRBJ2-3; D unresolved. The V gene's germline CDR1 is SGHVS and CDR2 FQNEAQ. The CDR3 contains 15 residues. The ends were cut back, 1 base at V and 0 bases at J, with 8 bases in the middle. CDR3 region: CASSLVSLSTDTQYF. The CDR3 bases are TGTGCCAGCAGCTTAGTGTCGCTAAGCACAGATACGCAGTATTTT.

V and J are TRBV7-2 and TRBJ2-7; TRBD2 matches 9 bases. Per germline, CDR1 SGHTA and CDR2 FQGNSA. V shed 5 bases and J 10 bases; nucleotides not matched to a gene: 6. The CDR3 runs 12 residues. The CDR3 loop reads CASSPQREEQYF. CDR3 coding DNA: TGTGCCAGCAGCCCACAGCGGGAGGAACAGTACTTC.

This clonotype was seen a few times. The CDR3 is CATSDLWESGSGADTQYF. The CDR3, as DNA: TGTGCCACCAGTGACTTATGGGAGAGCGGGAGTGGCGCAGATACGCAGTATTTT. This sequence joins TRBV24-1 and TRBJ2-3; TRBD2 matches at 8 bases. CDR1 is KGHDR and CDR2 is SFDVKD in the germline V gene. Losses at the gene ends were 4 bases for V and 4 bases for J; bases not matched to a gene: 15. The CDR3 loop spans 18 amino acids.

The J gene is TRBJ1-2, the V gene TRBV12-3 or TRBV12-4, with unresolved D. This CDR3 has 14 amino acids. Between the trimmed V and J ends, which lost 7 bases and 2 bases, there was a span of 14 bases. CDR3 sequence: CASTPSPENYGYTF. In DNA form, the CDR3 reads TGTGCCAGCACCCCTTCCCCAGAGAACTATGGCTACACCTTC.